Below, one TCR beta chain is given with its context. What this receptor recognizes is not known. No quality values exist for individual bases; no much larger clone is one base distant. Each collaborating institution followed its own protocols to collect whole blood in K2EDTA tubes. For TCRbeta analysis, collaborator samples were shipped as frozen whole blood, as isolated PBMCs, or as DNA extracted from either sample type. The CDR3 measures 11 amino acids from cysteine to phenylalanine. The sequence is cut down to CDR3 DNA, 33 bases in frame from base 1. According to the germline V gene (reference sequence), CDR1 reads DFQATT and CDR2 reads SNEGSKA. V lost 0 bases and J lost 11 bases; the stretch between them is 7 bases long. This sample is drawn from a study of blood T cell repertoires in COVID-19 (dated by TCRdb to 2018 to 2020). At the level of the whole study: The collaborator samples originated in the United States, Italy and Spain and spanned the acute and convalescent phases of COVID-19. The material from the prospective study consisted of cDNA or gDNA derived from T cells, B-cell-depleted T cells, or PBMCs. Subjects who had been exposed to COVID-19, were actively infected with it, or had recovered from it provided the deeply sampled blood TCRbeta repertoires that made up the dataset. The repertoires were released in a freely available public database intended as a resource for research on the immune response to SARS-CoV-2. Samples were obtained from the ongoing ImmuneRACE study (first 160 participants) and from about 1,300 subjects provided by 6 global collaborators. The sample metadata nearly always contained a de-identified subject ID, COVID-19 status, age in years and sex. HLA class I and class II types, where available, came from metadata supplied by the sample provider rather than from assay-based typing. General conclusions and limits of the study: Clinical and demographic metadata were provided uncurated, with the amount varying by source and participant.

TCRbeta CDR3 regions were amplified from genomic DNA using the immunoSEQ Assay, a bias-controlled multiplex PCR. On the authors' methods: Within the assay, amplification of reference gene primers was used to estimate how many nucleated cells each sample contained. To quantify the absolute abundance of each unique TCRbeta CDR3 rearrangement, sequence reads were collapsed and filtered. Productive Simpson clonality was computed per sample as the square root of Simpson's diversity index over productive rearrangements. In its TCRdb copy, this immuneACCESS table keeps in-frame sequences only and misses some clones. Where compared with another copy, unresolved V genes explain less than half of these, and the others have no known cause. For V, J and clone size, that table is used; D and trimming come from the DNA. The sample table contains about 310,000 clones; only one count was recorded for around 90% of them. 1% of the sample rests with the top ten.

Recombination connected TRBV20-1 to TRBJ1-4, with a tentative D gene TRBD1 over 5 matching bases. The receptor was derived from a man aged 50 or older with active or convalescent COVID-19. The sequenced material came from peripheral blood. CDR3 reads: CSARDRVKLFF. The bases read TGCAGTGCTAGAGACAGGGTTAAACTGTTTTTT.